The subject of this entry is one T cell receptor (beta chain). This specimen belongs to a study of blood T cell repertoires in COVID-19. There are 14 residues in the CDR3. V gave up 4 bases and J gave up 3 bases; unmatched junction bases: 8. Germline assignment: CDR1 GTSNPN and CDR2 SVGIG (reference sequence). Profiled with immunoSEQ multiplex PCR; TCRdb holds only in-frame clones, not every one. The sample has a few hundred thousand clones; 88% are singletons. The sample was PBMCs or T cells enriched from blood (not recorded which). The source is a woman in her fifties or sixties in a cohort exposed to, infected with or recovered from COVID-19 (not recorded which). V and J are TRBV30 and TRBJ2-7, with 8 bases fitting TRBD2. The CDR3 is CAWMFGGGNYEQYF. DNA of the CDR3: TGTGCCTGGATGTTCGGGGGGGGGAACTACGAGCAGTACTTC.